This T cell receptor (beta chain) was captured by sequencing in a study of blood T cell repertoires in COVID-19. Overall study context: Researchers got acute and convalescent COVID-19 samples from the United States, Italy and Spain. PBMCs, B-cell-depleted T cells, or T cells provided the cDNA or gDNA that made up the material.

Losses at the gene ends were 2 bases for V and 4 bases for J; bases not matched to a gene: 4. CDR1 and CDR2 (germline): SGHAT, FQNNGV. CDR3 size: 15 residues. Original handling: Reference gene primers were amplified, and this amplification served to estimate nucleated cell counts. The protocol was immunoSEQ multiplex PCR, while the TCRdb copy is restricted to in-frame clones and leaves out a portion. V, J and clone size derive from that table, while D and trimming were established from the DNA sequence. The sample includes roughly 250,000 clones, 70% to 85% of them seen just once. The sequenced sample consisted of peripheral blood. The chain employs TRBV11-2 and TRBJ2-1; 8 nucleotides match TRBD2. The receptor's source is a woman at least 80 years old with active or convalescent COVID-19. The CDR3 region is CASSLLTSGYNEQFF. Written as DNA, the CDR3 is TGTGCCAGCAGCTTACTTACTAGCGGATACAATGAGCAGTTCTTC.